The TCR beta chain described here comes from a study of T cell responses to AZD1222 COVID-19 vaccine. Turning to the study itself: Second-dose intervals near 4 or 12 weeks were combined. General study findings and limits: Scientists sampled the repertoires only once the peak T cell response had passed. In the spike-specific TCR repertoire, nearly half reportedly target unmutated variant regions. Following two doses of AZD1222, Spike-specific TCR breadth and depth rose.

J lost 1 base, V lost 7 bases, and 14 bases had no gene match. CDR3 length: 18 residues. Germline CDR1 and CDR2: MNHEY and SMNVEV (reference sequence). Generated by immunoSEQ multiplex PCR, the TCRdb table keeps only in-frame clones and is missing some. The data hold 150,000 to 200,000 clones, with 93% observed a single time. This clone was observed a single time. Its antigen is not identified. The source was peripheral blood, collected on day 0 of AZD1222 vaccination. This sequence joins TRBV27 and TRBJ2-4, with TRBD2 identical over 9 bases. The receptor was derived from an adult in good health. The CDR3 DNA reads TGTGCCAGCACCCCGACCTTCTCGGCGGGGGGGGCCAAAAACATTCAGTACTTC. Its protein product is CASTPTFSAGGAKNIQYF.